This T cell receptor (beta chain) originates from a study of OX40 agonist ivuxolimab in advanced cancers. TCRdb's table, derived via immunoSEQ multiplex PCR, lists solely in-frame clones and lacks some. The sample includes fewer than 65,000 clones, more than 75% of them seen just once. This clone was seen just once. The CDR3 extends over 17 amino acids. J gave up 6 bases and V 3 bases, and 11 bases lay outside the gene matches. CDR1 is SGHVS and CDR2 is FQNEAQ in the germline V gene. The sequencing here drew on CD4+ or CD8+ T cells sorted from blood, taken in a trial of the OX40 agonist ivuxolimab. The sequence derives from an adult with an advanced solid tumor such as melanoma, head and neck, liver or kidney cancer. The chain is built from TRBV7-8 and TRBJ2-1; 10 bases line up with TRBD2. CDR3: CASSFRTRASGGNEQFF. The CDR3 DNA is TGTGCCAGCAGCTTCCGCACCAGGGCTAGCGGGGGCAATGAGCAGTTCTTC.